This passage covers 8 T cell receptor beta chains from one sample sequenced in a study of cytomegalovirus exposure and HLA in healthy donors. The PCR made use of 60 Vbeta and 13 Jbeta primers. Produced via immunoSEQ multiplex PCR; TCRdb's table is partial and in-frame only. This table has 150,000 to 200,000 clones, roughly 78% appearing once. Sequencing input: PBMCs. Receptors originate from a woman aged 40 to 50 in good health and CMV-seronegative.

V is TRBV11-3 and J is TRBJ1-4, with 7 bases identical to TRBD1. The CDR3 sequence is 14 residues long. Trimming at V came to 7 bases and at J to 8 bases, leaving 10 bases not matched to a gene. Germline loops: CDR1 SGHNT, CDR2 YENEEA. As DNA, the CDR3 is TGTGCCAGCAAATACAGGGGCCGAGAAGAAAAACTGTTTTTT. It specifies CASKYRGREEKLFF.

The J gene is TRBJ2-7, the V gene TRBV7-6; D is perhaps TRBD1 (6 bases). The CDR3 extends over 16 amino acids. Per the germline V gene, CDR1 is SGHVS and CDR2 is FNYEAQ. V was clipped by 1 base and J by 4 bases, with 17 bases between them. The CDR3 DNA sequence: TGTGCCAGCAGCTTAGGAGGGTTGGCAGGGGAGTACGAGCAGTACTTC. It yields the protein CASSLGGLAGEYEQYF.

The chain recombines TRBV9 with TRBJ2-4; TRBD1 agrees at 8 bases. The CDR3 is 16 amino acids. The trim removed 3 bases at V and 7 bases at J, leaving 12 bases unmatched. Germline-derived CDR1 and CDR2 are SGDLS and YYNGEE. CDR3 DNA: TGTGCCAGCAGCGAGAGCCCAACAGGGGGTGAGAACATTCAGTACTTC. Its translation: CASSESPTGGENIQYF.

Notes on this clone: The sample carries other DNA sequences with the same CDR3. The chain combines TRBV4-2 with TRBJ2-7; 11 nucleotides align to TRBD2. V lost 0 bases and J lost 1; bases outside the gene matches: 2. Per the germline V gene, CDR1 is LGHNA and CDR2 is YNFKEQ. The length of the CDR3 is 16 residues. The CDR3 protein is CASSQDGTSGSYEQYF. CDR3 bases: TGTGCCAGCAGCCAAGATGGGACTAGCGGATCCTACGAGCAGTACTTC.

This rearrangement joins TRBV7-9 to TRBJ2-6, with 8 bases fitting TRBD1. Germline V gene data show CDR1 as SEHNR and CDR2 as FQNEAQ (reference sequence). Trimming removed 5 bases from V and 7 bases from J; junction bases left unmatched: 4. There are 14 residues in the CDR3. The CDR3 reads CASSVTGDANVLTF. CDR3 nucleotides: TGTGCCAGCAGCGTGACAGGGGATGCCAACGTCCTGACTTTC. Combining the CDR3 with reference TRBV7-9 and TRBJ2-6 gives the whole variable domain DTGVSQNPRHKITKRGQNVTFRCDPISEHNRLYWYRQTLGQGPEFLTYFQNEAQLEKSRLLSDRFSAERPKGSFSTLEIQRTEQGDSAMYLCASSVTGDANVLTFGAGSRLTVL.

The chain carries TRBV27 and TRBJ1-5; D possibly corresponds to TRBD1 (6 bases). Germline V gives CDR1 MNHEY, CDR2 SMNVEV (reference sequence). The CDR3 is 14 amino acids. Trimming stripped 3 bases from V and 4 bases from J, with 10 bases between. CDR3 DNA sequence: TGTGCCAGCAGTTTCCGGACAGAAAATCAGCCCCAGCATTTT. As protein: CASSFRTENQPQHF.

The chain carries TRBV2 and TRBJ1-2; TRBD1 aligns across 7 bases. Germline CDR1 reads SNHLY; CDR2 reads FYNNEI. Losses at the gene ends were 7 bases for V and 5 bases for J; bases not matched to a gene: 4. The length of the CDR3 is 12 residues. The CDR3 region is CASTDRVYGYTF. In DNA, the CDR3 is TGTGCCAGCACCGACAGGGTGTATGGCTACACCTTC.

The rearrangement links TRBV6-6 to TRBJ2-2, with 9 bases identical to TRBD1. The CDR3 covers 16 residues. After removal of 10 bases from V and 1 base from J, the junction contained 10 bases not matched to a gene. CDR1 and CDR2 (germline): MNHNY, SVGAGI (reference sequence). CDR3 amino acids: CATRGTTGGNTGELFF. CDR3 coding DNA: TGTGCCACCCGGGGGACGACAGGGGGGAACACCGGGGAGCTGTTTTTT.